Listed below are T cell receptor beta chains from one sample, sequenced in a study of shared clonotypes between healthy human individuals. Repertoires were generated with immunoSEQ multiplex PCR, while TCRdb's copy carries only in-frame clones and drops some. In the table there are roughly 660,000 clones, less than 95% of which are singletons. Material for sequencing was memory CD8+ T cells from PBMCs. These receptors all come from a man between 18 and 35 years old in good health. Some clones in this sample may be carry-over from other donors' samples. Each CDR3 is given without its conserved first and last residue. The order of the fields is V gene, CDR3 length, clone size, CDR3 protein. Not every row has a clone size; where given, it reads once, few, many or a size class.

V gene: TRBV30; CDR3 length: 12; clone size: .; CDR3 protein: AWSVRQGLATQY
V gene: TRBV9; CDR3 length: 10; clone size: .; CDR3 protein: ASSLTGHEQY
V gene: TRBV21-1; CDR3 length: 13; clone size: .; CDR3 protein: ASSKSWLAGETQY
V gene: TRBV11-1; CDR3 length: 12; clone size: .; CDR3 protein: ASSPPSKNTEAF
V gene: TRBV9; CDR3 length: 14; clone size: few; CDR3 protein: ASSVSGTSGSETQY
V gene: TRBV30; CDR3 length: 11; clone size: .; CDR3 protein: AWSPGGPREAF
V gene: TRBV27; CDR3 length: 19; clone size: .; CDR3 protein: ASSPPPIDGGGPSYRGELF
V gene: TRBV19; CDR3 length: 15; clone size: .; CDR3 protein: ASSIRRRETHSQPQH
V gene: TRBV9; CDR3 length: 12; clone size: .; CDR3 protein: ASSGSGPQETQY
V gene: TRBV6-1; CDR3 length: 13; clone size: .; CDR3 protein: ASSESDRRGEKLF
V gene: TRBV6-5; CDR3 length: 13; clone size: .; CDR3 protein: ASSPSGFSSYEQY
V gene: TRBV19; CDR3 length: 9; clone size: .; CDR3 protein: ATLEAGELF
V gene: TRBV27; CDR3 length: 12; clone size: .; CDR3 protein: ASSLRGYDYEQY
V gene: TRBV19; CDR3 length: 12; clone size: .; CDR3 protein: ASSVLAGGYEQY
V gene: TRBV27; CDR3 length: 11; clone size: .; CDR3 protein: ASSVGGSYEQY
V gene: TRBV28; CDR3 length: 12; clone size: few; CDR3 protein: ASSSRTGLNKAF